Presented here are 15 T cell receptor beta chains from one specimen sequenced in a study of T-cell reconstitution after alpha-beta-depleted transplantation in children (dated by TCRdb to the mid-2010s). Library preparation employed PCR. For sequencing, an Illumina HiSeq 2500 was employed. TCR libraries were prepared with molecular barcoding, using unique molecular identifiers to normalize TCRbeta repertoire quantification. The public reads were run again by TCRdb, first through fastp at Q25 and then through MiXCR, and only productive beta chains were kept. Rows with one shared CDR3 protein collapse into an entry with the most common genes and DNA. Here the sample has hundreds of thousands of distinct CDR3 sequences; about a tenth occur a single time. The top ten hold over 5% of the sample. Here the sequenced sample was PBMCs from the stem cell graft donor, taken from the stem cell graft. Source of these receptors: a human donor who donated a stem cell graft to a child with acute lymphoblastic leukemia.

In its sample, this clonotype was seen many times. This chain joins TRBV29-1 and TRBJ2-6; unclear D gene. Trimming took 4 bases from V and 4 from J, leaving 8 bases between them. The CDR3 totals 13 residues. Per germline, CDR1 SQVTM and CDR2 ANQGSEA. CDR3 bases: TGCAGCGTTGTGATAGGGGGGGCCAACGTCCTGACTTTC. Translating gives CSVVIGGANVLTF.

The chain carries TRBV6-1 and TRBJ1-4; D is perhaps TRBD1 (5 bases). Germline CDR1 MNHNS, CDR2 SASEGT. V gave up 7 bases and J gave up 8 bases, with 20 bases separating them. CDR3 length: 15 amino acids. This CDR3 is CASTSRGVKKEKLFF. CDR3 nucleotide sequence: TGTGCCAGCACATCTCGGGGGGTAAAGAAGGAAAAACTGTTTTTT.

This clonotype was seen at least ten times. This chain uses TRBV6-2 or TRBV6-3 with TRBJ2-6; D unresolved. Per germline, CDR1 MNHEY and CDR2 SVGEGT. This CDR3 contains 18 residues. V lost 0 bases, J lost 1 base, and 13 bases lay in between. This CDR3 reads CASSYSIFTLSGANVLTF. As DNA, the CDR3 is TGTGCCAGCAGTTACTCGATTTTCACCCTTTCTGGGGCCAACGTCCTGACTTTC.

This clonotype was detected many times. The chain is built from TRBV5-1 and TRBJ2-5, with D possibly being TRBD1 (6 bases). There are 15 residues in the CDR3. Germline V gene data show CDR1 as SGHRS and CDR2 as YFSETQ. Trimming stripped 4 bases from V and 1 base from J, with 14 bases between. The CDR3 spells CASSPGHQIQETQYF. CDR3 coding DNA: TGCGCCAGCAGCCCGGGACACCAGATCCAAGAGACCCAGTACTTC.

This clonotype was recorded at least ten times. This chain joins TRBV6-5 and TRBJ2-3; TRBD1 matches at 9 bases. CDR1 is MNHEY, CDR2 SVGAGI, per germline. V dropped 2 bases and J dropped 6; count of bases not matched to a gene: 6. This CDR3 has 15 amino acids. This CDR3 reads CASSYKQGAFDTQYF. CDR3 bases: TGTGCCAGCAGTTACAAACAGGGGGCGTTTGATACGCAGTATTTT.

This clonotype has at least ten counts. This chain links TRBV6-5 with TRBJ2-7; no definite D call. Per the germline V gene, CDR1 is MNHEY and CDR2 is SVGAGI. The CDR3 is 14 residues long. V was pared by 2 bases and J by 5 bases, with 13 bases between. The CDR3 nucleotides are TGTGCCAGCAGTTACGGGGTTAATCCTAACGAGCAGTACTTC. Protein sequence: CASSYGVNPNEQYF.

This clonotype was counted a few times. This chain links TRBV12-3 or TRBV12-4 with TRBJ2-3; perhaps TRBD1 as D (7 bases). The CDR3 has 18 amino acids. V was shortened by 4 bases and J by 3 bases, with 23 bases between the two germline ends. The CDR3 spells CASSYLQGGISVTDTQYF. The CDR3 bases are TGTGCCAGCAGTTACCTTCAGGGGGGTATTTCGGTGACAGATACGCAGTATTTT.

This clonotype has only a few counts. The chain recombines TRBV12-3 or TRBV12-4 with TRBJ2-5, with 7 bases aligning to TRBD1. The J segment lost 2 bases and the V segment lost 8 bases, leaving 5 bases of the junction unmatched. This CDR3 is 13 amino acids long. The CDR3 sequence: CASLGQMQETQYF. In DNA form, the CDR3 reads TGTGCCAGCCTGGGACAGATGCAAGAGACCCAGTACTTC.

This clonotype was counted only a few times. This rearrangement joins TRBV6-2 or TRBV6-3 to TRBJ2-7; D tentatively reads TRBD1 or TRBD2 (6 bases each). Germline values: CDR1 MNHEY, CDR2 SVGEGT. With 5 bases removed from V and 11 bases from J, the gap between germline ends came to 19 bases. CDR3 length: 13 residues. CDR3: CASSVRNPGAEYF. CDR3 coding DNA: TGTGCCAGCAGTGTGAGAAATCCGGGGGCAGAGTACTTC.

This clonotype was seen more than once but under ten times. This chain links TRBV20-1 with TRBJ1-4; TRBD1 is a possible D gene (5 bases). The V end lost 1 base, the J end lost 4 bases, and 10 bases lay between the germline ends. The CDR3 loop spans 14 amino acids. Germline V gene data show CDR1 as DFQATT and CDR2 as SNEGSKA (reference sequence). CDR3 coding DNA: TGCAGTGCTAGAGTCCCGGGGGTTAATGAAAAACTGTTTTTT. Translating it yields CSARVPGVNEKLFF.

This clonotype was seen many times. The rearrangement joins TRBV5-1 to TRBJ1-4; 11 positions agree with TRBD1. This CDR3 region has 15 residues. CDR1 is SGHRS, CDR2 YFSETQ, per germline. Unmatched junction bases numbered 7, after V lost 4 bases and J lost 8 bases. The chain's CDR3 is CASSGTGTGGEKLFF. CDR3 in DNA: TGCGCCAGCAGCGGAACCGGGACAGGGGGAGAAAAACTGTTTTTT.

The sample holds many counts of this clonotype. The V gene is TRBV28, the J gene TRBJ2-3; D gene ambiguous. Germline CDR1 MDHEN, CDR2 SYDVKM. The CDR3 runs 14 residues. V gave up 3 bases and J gave up 3 bases, with 10 bases separating them. The CDR3 nucleotides read TGTGCCAGCAGTTTCTCCGATGGTACAGATACGCAGTATTTT. Translation gives CASSFSDGTDTQYF.

This clonotype was seen a few times. This sequence joins TRBV2 and TRBJ2-2; TRBD2 matches at 7 bases. The CDR3 sequence is 16 residues long. Per germline, CDR1 SNHLY and CDR2 FYNNEI. With 6 bases clipped from V and 3 bases from J, the junction kept 10 bases outside the gene matches. As DNA, the CDR3 is TGTGCCAGCAGGCAAACAGGAGCGGGGTACACCGGGGAGCTGTTTTTT. This gives the protein CASRQTGAGYTGELFF.

The gene calls are TRBV7-2 and TRBJ1-1, with D hard to call. The CDR3 runs 13 residues. In germline, CDR1 is SGHTA, CDR2 FQGNSA. V lost 4 bases to trimming and J lost 1 base, with 7 bases between them. The CDR3 DNA reads as TGTGCCAGCAGCTGGGCTCGGAACACTGAAGCTTTCTTT. Its protein product is CASSWARNTEAFF.

As DNA, the CDR3 is TGTGCCAGCAGCTTCACATCGAACACTGAAGCTTTCTTT. Translating gives CASSFTSNTEAFF. The chain couples TRBV7-9 to TRBJ1-1; D call uncertain. CDR3 size: 13 residues. V was trimmed by 3 bases and J by 1 base, leaving 6 bases between them. Germline lookup yields CDR1 SEHNR and CDR2 FQNEAQ (reference sequence).